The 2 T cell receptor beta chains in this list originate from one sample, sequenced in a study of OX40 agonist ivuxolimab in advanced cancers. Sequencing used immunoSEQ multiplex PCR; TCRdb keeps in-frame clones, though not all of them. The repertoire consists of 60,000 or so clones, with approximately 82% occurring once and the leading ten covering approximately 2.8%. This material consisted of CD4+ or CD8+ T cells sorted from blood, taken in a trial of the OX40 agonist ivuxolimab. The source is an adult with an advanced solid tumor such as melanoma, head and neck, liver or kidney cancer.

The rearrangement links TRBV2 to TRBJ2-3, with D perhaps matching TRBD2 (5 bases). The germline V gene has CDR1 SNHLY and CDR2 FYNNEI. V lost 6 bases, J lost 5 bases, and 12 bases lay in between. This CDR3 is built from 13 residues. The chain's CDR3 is CASRLGPEDTQYF. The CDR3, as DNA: TGTGCCAGCAGACTAGGACCCGAAGATACGCAGTATTTT. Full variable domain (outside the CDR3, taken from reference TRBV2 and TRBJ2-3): EPEVTQTPSHQVTQMGQEVILRCVPISNHLYFYWYRQILGQKVEFLVSFYNNEISEKSEIFDDQFSVERPDGSNFTLKIRSTKLEDSAMYFCASRLGPEDTQYFGPGTRLTVL.

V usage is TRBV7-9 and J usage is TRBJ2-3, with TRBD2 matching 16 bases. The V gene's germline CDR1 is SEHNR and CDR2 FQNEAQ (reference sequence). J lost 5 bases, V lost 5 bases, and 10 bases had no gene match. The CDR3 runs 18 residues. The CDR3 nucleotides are TGTGCCAGCAGCCTAACACCGGGACTAGCGGGGGGGCAAGATACGCAGTATTTT. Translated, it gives CASSLTPGLAGGQDTQYF. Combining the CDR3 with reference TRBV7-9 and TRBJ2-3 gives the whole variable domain DTGVSQNPRHKITKRGQNVTFRCDPISEHNRLYWYRQTLGQGPEFLTYFQNEAQLEKSRLLSDRFSAERPKGSFSTLEIQRTEQGDSAMYLCASSLTPGLAGGQDTQYFGPGTRLTVL.